Presented here are 29 T cell receptor beta chains from one specimen sequenced in a study of blood T cell repertoires in COVID-19. Some clones are missing from TCRdb's copy, which holds only in-frame ones; the method was immunoSEQ multiplex PCR. The sample carries about 260,000 clones, 88% recorded once. The sequenced sample consisted of peripheral blood. These TCRs come from a human donor in a cohort sampled during active COVID-19.

The V call is TRBV24-1, the J call TRBJ2-7, with a tentative D call TRBD2 (6 bases). Germline lookup yields CDR1 KGHDR and CDR2 SFDVKD. Trimming took off 9 bases at V and 1 base at J, with 15 bases between the two ends. This CDR3 is built from 14 residues. The CDR3 DNA is TGTGCCACCCCTCCCCACCGGGGGTCCTACGAGCAGTACTTC. It codes for CATPPHRGSYEQYF.

In DNA, the CDR3 is TGTGCCAGTAGTATTAACAACGATAACTATGGCTACACCTTC. It translates to CASSINNDNYGYTF. The chain uses TRBV19 and TRBJ1-2; D is uncertain. CDR1 and CDR2 (germline): LNHDA, SQIVND (reference sequence). The V gene lost 3 bases and the J gene lost 1 base, with 9 bases spanning the gap. This CDR3 region has 14 residues.

This clone came up a few times. The chain is built from TRBV5-1 and TRBJ1-1; D is perhaps TRBD1 (5 bases). Germline CDR1 reads SGHRS; CDR2 reads YFSETQ. CDR3 length: 16 residues. The germline V and J ends were trimmed by 0 bases and 1 base, with 13 bases remaining between them. The CDR3 bases are TGCGCCAGCAGCTTGGAAGGGGCGCCATCGAACACTGAAGCTTTCTTT. Translating it yields CASSLEGAPSNTEAFF.

The rearrangement links TRBV3-1 (or the pseudogene TRBV3-2) to TRBJ2-7; TRBD2 matches at 7 bases. The length of the CDR3 is 16 residues. Trimming at V came to 4 bases and at J to 7 bases, leaving 16 bases not matched to a gene. From germline, CDR1 is LGHDT and CDR2 YNNKEL (reference sequence). The CDR3, as DNA: TGTGCCAGCAGCCTCCACCAGTTAGGGGCGGGGGTTGAGCAGTACTTC. Amino acids: CASSLHQLGAGVEQYF.

V usage is TRBV5-1 and J usage is TRBJ1-2; 7 bases map to TRBD1. The CDR3 loop spans 15 amino acids. J gave up 0 bases and V 3 bases, and 5 bases lay outside the gene matches. Per the germline V gene, CDR1 is SGHRS and CDR2 is YFSETQ. CDR3 nucleotides: TGCGCCAGCAGCTCCGAGGGGGCAGCTAACTATGGCTACACCTTC. Its translation is CASSSEGAANYGYTF.

The chain combines TRBV5-6 with TRBJ2-7; D remains ambiguous. This CDR3 has 12 amino acids. V was cut by 0 bases and J by 7 bases, with 8 bases left in between. CDR1 SGHDT and CDR2 YYEEEE come from the germline V gene. DNA of the CDR3: TGTGCCAGCAGCTTGGGCAGAGGAGAGCAGTACTTC. It encodes CASSLGRGEQYF.

This clone was found once. The chain couples TRBV28 to TRBJ1-1; D gene unclear. The germline V and J ends were trimmed by 6 bases and 3 bases, with 14 bases remaining between them. The CDR3 spans 14 residues. The germline gives CDR1 MDHEN, CDR2 SYDVKM. The CDR3 reads CASSPWGVDTEAFF. CDR3 nucleotides: TGTGCCAGCAGCCCGTGGGGAGTAGACACTGAAGCTTTCTTT. Combining the CDR3 with reference TRBV28 and TRBJ1-1 gives the whole variable domain DVKVTQSSRYLVKRTGEKVFLECVQDMDHENMFWYRQDPGLGLRLIYFSYDVKMKEKGDIPEGYSVSREKKERFSLILESASTNQTSMYLCASSPWGVDTEAFFGQGTRLTVV.

This chain uses TRBV4-3 with TRBJ2-7, with D maybe TRBD1 (6 bases). Germline-derived CDR1 and CDR2 are LGHNA and YSLEER. The CDR3 length is 14 residues. The V end was cut by 0 bases, the J end by 3 bases, with 9 bases between. The CDR3 reads CASSQENRDYEQYF. The CDR3 coding sequence is TGCGCCAGCAGCCAAGAGAACAGGGACTACGAGCAGTACTTC.

This chain links TRBV30 with TRBJ1-1; D gene unclear. The V gene lost 3 bases and the J gene lost 0 bases, with 8 bases spanning the gap. Germline V lookup: CDR1 GTSNPN, CDR2 SVGIG (reference sequence). The CDR3 contains 13 residues. The CDR3 nucleotides are TGTGCCTGGAGAATACTCATGAACACTGAAGCTTTCTTT. It yields the protein CAWRILMNTEAFF.

CDR3 in amino acids: CAWNVGEEKLFF. The CDR3 DNA reads as TGTGCCTGGAACGTCGGAGAGGAAAAACTGTTTTTT. This rearrangement joins TRBV30 to TRBJ1-4; D call uncertain. The V and J ends lost 4 bases and 8 bases respectively, with 11 bases between them. In germline, CDR1 is GTSNPN, CDR2 SVGIG (reference sequence). There are 12 residues in the CDR3.

As concerns this clone: The junction departs from germline at one end; a sequencing error may be responsible. The V gene is TRBV29-1, the J gene TRBJ1-2; 9 nucleotides agree with TRBD1. The germline V gene encodes CDR1 SQVTM and CDR2 ANQGSEA. The CDR3 consists of 12 residues. The CDR3 sequence is CSAEQGASGYTF. The DNA of the CDR3 is TGCAGCGCTGAACAGGGGGCATCAGGCTACACCTTC.

The chain uses TRBV4-3 and TRBJ2-1; D might be TRBD2 (5 bases). This CDR3 is 15 amino acids long. Trimming took off 1 base at V and 7 bases at J, with 14 bases between the two ends. Per the germline V gene, CDR1 is LGHNA and CDR2 is YSLEER. This chain's CDR3 is CASSQGISVGNEQFF. In DNA, the CDR3 is TGCGCCAGCAGCCAAGGTATTAGCGTGGGGAATGAGCAGTTCTTC.

The chain combines TRBV19 with TRBJ2-1; 7 nucleotides align to TRBD2. There are 18 residues in the CDR3. Per the germline V gene, CDR1 is LNHDA and CDR2 is SQIVND (reference sequence). Trimming removed 5 bases from V and 3 bases from J; junction bases left unmatched: 16. CDR3 in DNA: TGTGCCAGTAGTCAAGTTACCGAAGCGGGACCCTTCTACAATGAGCAGTTCTTC. This translates into CASSQVTEAGPFYNEQFF.

This clone has more than one count but fewer than ten. The chain recombines TRBV15 with TRBJ2-7; the D gene is possibly TRBD1 (5 bases). Trimming took off 0 bases at V and 4 bases at J, with 7 bases between the two ends. CDR3 length equals 13 residues. Germline assignment: CDR1 LNHNV and CDR2 YYDKDF (reference sequence). The CDR3 bases are TGTGCCACCAGCAGAGATCAGGGTTACGAGCAGTACTTC. It specifies CATSRDQGYEQYF.

This rearrangement joins TRBV2 to TRBJ2-3, with D possibly being TRBD1 (6 bases). Trimming pared 8 bases from V and 1 base from J, leaving 13 bases between. There are 14 residues in the CDR3. CDR1 is SNHLY and CDR2 is FYNNEI in the germline V gene. The CDR3 protein is CASGSDSRTDTQYF. The CDR3 DNA reads as TGTGCCAGCGGATCGGACAGTCGCACAGATACGCAGTATTTT.

The genes are TRBV15 and TRBJ2-7; 10 bases align to TRBD2. The CDR3 contains 16 residues. The germline CDR1 and CDR2 sequences are LNHNV and YYDKDF (reference sequence). V was pared by 1 base and J by 5 bases, with 8 bases of the junction left unmatched. DNA for the CDR3: TGTGCCACCAGCAGAGGCGAGTGGGGACTAGCGAACGAGCAGTACTTC. This encodes CATSRGEWGLANEQYF.

This clone was picked up a small number of times. V gene TRBV28 combines with J gene TRBJ2-7, with 8 bases lining up with TRBD1. In germline, CDR1 is MDHEN, CDR2 SYDVKM. CDR3 size: 14 residues. V dropped 8 bases and J dropped 2; count of bases not matched to a gene: 8. The CDR3, as DNA: TGTGCCAGCGCGACAGGGGATTTCACCTACGAGCAGTACTTC. As protein: CASATGDFTYEQYF.

This chain joins TRBV7-2 and TRBJ1-5; maybe TRBD1 (6 bases). This CDR3 is 15 amino acids long. CDR1 is SGHTA and CDR2 is FQGNSA in the germline V gene. The V gene lost 4 bases and the J gene lost 4 bases, with 14 bases spanning the gap. CDR3 residues: CASSYTGHPNQPQHF. Written as DNA, the CDR3 is TGTGCCAGCAGCTATACGGGACACCCTAATCAGCCCCAGCATTTT.

The chain joins TRBV7-9 to TRBJ2-7, with TRBD1 matching over 12 bases. J was trimmed by 5 bases and V by 2 bases; bases with no gene match: 7. The CDR3 has 16 amino acids. Germline CDR1 is SEHNR and CDR2 is FQNEAQ (reference sequence). CDR3 DNA sequence: TGTGCCAGCAGCTTAAAGCCGGGACAGGGGGCTCACGAGCAGTACTTC. Translated, it gives CASSLKPGQGAHEQYF. Full variable domain (missing parts from reference TRBV7-9 and TRBJ2-7): DTGVSQNPRHKITKRGQNVTFRCDPISEHNRLYWYRQTLGQGPEFLTYFQNEAQLEKSRLLSDRFSAERPKGSFSTLEIQRTEQGDSAMYLCASSLKPGQGAHEQYFGPGTRLTVT.

The CDR3: CASRGANYEQYF. The CDR3 coding sequence is TGTGCCAGCAGAGGGGCCAACTACGAGCAGTACTTC. V is TRBV12-3 or TRBV12-4 and J is TRBJ2-7; D perhaps matches TRBD1 (5 bases). V gave up 6 bases and J gave up 3 bases, with 9 bases separating them. The CDR3 runs 12 residues.

The J gene is TRBJ2-7, the V gene TRBV19, with 10 bases aligning to TRBD2. CDR3 length equals 16 residues. V lost 6 bases and J lost 5; bases outside the gene matches: 13. Per the germline V gene, CDR1 is LNHDA and CDR2 is SQIVND (reference sequence). The CDR3 sequence is CASSLGLAGVDDEQYF. The CDR3 DNA reads TGTGCCAGTAGCCTGGGGCTAGCGGGAGTAGACGACGAGCAGTACTTC.

J is TRBJ2-2 and V is TRBV5-4; tentatively, D is TRBD1 (5 bases). Germline values: CDR1 SGHNT, CDR2 YYREEE (reference sequence). This CDR3 contains 13 residues. The V end was cut by 4 bases, the J end by 4 bases, with 8 bases between. The CDR3 DNA follows: TGTGCCAGCAGCGCGACAGCCACCGGGGAGCTGTTTTTT. Its translation: CASSATATGELFF.

V is TRBV2 and J is TRBJ2-1, with unresolved D. V was shortened by 6 bases and J by 1 base, with 13 bases between the two germline ends. Per germline, CDR1 SNHLY and CDR2 FYNNEI. The CDR3 extends over 15 amino acids. The CDR3 DNA follows: TGTGCCAGCAGAGCTAGGATCGGGTCCTACAATGAGCAGTTCTTC. It encodes CASRARIGSYNEQFF. Together with reference TRBV2 and TRBJ2-1, the CDR3 gives the full variable domain: EPEVTQTPSHQVTQMGQEVILRCVPISNHLYFYWYRQILGQKVEFLVSFYNNEISEKSEIFDDQFSVERPDGSNFTLKIRSTKLEDSAMYFCASRARIGSYNEQFFGPGTRLTVL.

The sample holds one count of this clone. J is TRBJ1-2 and V is TRBV27; TRBD1 aligns across 7 bases. V lost 7 bases to trimming and J lost 8 bases; unmatched junction nucleotides: 7. The CDR3 loop spans 12 amino acids. Germline values: CDR1 MNHEY, CDR2 SMNVEV (reference sequence). The CDR3 spells CASNLDRSGYTF. DNA for the CDR3: TGTGCCAGCAACCTGGACAGGTCGGGCTACACCTTC.

The table lists this clone with a count of one. CDR3 protein: CASSPGGLSTDTQYF. CDR3 sequence (DNA): TGTGCCAGCAGCCCCGGGGGGCTAAGCACAGATACGCAGTATTTT. The chain employs TRBV5-6 and TRBJ2-3, with D maybe TRBD2 (7 bases). Germline CDR1 SGHDT, CDR2 YYEEEE. Trimming removed 4 bases at V and 0 bases at J, with 12 bases between. The length of the CDR3 is 15 residues.

The genes are TRBV7-2 and TRBJ1-2, with D perhaps TRBD1 (5 bases). V was trimmed by 4 bases and J by 1 base, leaving 7 bases between them. Germline CDR1 reads SGHTA; CDR2 reads FQGNSA. The CDR3 has 13 amino acids. The CDR3 DNA is TGTGCCAGCAGCTCGGACATTAACTATGGCTACACCTTC. Translating it yields CASSSDINYGYTF. Based on the CDR3 plus reference TRBV7-2 and TRBJ1-2, the full variable domain is GAGVSQSPSNKVTEKGKDVELRCDPISGHTALYWYRQSLGQGLEFLIYFQGNSAPDKSGLPSDRFSAERTGGSVSTLTIQRTQQEDSAVYLCASSSDINYGYTFGSGTRLTVV.

V usage is TRBV7-3 and J usage is TRBJ2-2, with TRBD2 identical over 7 bases. Germline loops: CDR1 SGHTA, CDR2 FQGTGA. V shed 5 bases and J 5 bases; nucleotides not matched to a gene: 8. The CDR3 loop spans 15 amino acids. The CDR3 here is CASSPMASGTGELFF. Written as DNA, the CDR3 is TGTGCCAGCAGCCCCATGGCTAGCGGTACCGGGGAGCTGTTTTTT.

CDR3 nucleotide sequence: TGTGCCAGCAGTCCGGGGGCCTACGAGCAGTACTTC. Its protein is CASSPGAYEQYF. The chain employs TRBV28 and TRBJ2-7; D might be TRBD2 (6 bases). Germline CDR1 reads MDHEN; CDR2 reads SYDVKM. This CDR3 comprises 12 residues. The germline V and J ends were trimmed by 5 bases and 2 bases, with 7 bases remaining between them.

This clone was recorded a few times. The chain recombines TRBV2 with TRBJ1-5; the match to TRBD1 covers 7 bases. The trim removed 8 bases at V and 4 bases at J, leaving 8 bases unmatched. CDR1 is SNHLY, CDR2 FYNNEI, per germline. This CDR3 contains 14 residues. The CDR3 is CASSTTGRNQPQHF. CDR3 DNA sequence: TGTGCCAGCTCGACGACAGGGCGGAATCAGCCCCAGCATTTT.